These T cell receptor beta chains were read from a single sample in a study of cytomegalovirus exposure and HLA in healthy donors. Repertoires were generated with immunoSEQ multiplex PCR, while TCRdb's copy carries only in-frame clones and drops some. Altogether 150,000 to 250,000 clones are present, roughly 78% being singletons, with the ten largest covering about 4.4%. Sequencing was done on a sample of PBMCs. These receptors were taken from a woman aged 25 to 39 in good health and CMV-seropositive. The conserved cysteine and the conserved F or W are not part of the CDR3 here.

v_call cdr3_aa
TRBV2 ASSEARLAGVDTQY
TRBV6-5 ASSPGQGALETQY
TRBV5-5 ASSLEQQAEKLF
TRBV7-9 ASSSGVLGTEAF
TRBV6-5 ASRTGQVLEAF
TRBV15 ATSRDWFRGRERQF
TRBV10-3 AISESTGDENTEAF
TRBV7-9 ASSLPVPEHEQY
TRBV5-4 ASSLGRLRMNTEAF
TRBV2 ASSNTRLAGDLDEQF
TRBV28 ASSLDRAGTEAF
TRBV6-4 ASSAYMTGLRDGYT
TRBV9 ASSVGRTGIGSGNTIY
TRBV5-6 ASSLTSGGYNEQF
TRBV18 ASSPPISLRDTVLSSYEQY
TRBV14 ASSSRDRGYYGYT
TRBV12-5 ASGLLNQPQH
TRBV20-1 SATRLAEAF
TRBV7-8 ASSIQGAGQPQH
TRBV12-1 ASSCEGKDCTDTQY
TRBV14 ASSQAGTYYT
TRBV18 ASSPASLDRYNIGELF
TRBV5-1 ASSLGNTGLRGYEQY
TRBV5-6 ASSQGQGVHEQF
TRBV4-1 TSSRMEGTNYGYT
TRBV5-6 ASSPWTSGAYEQY
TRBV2 ASSERAGGDVYEQY
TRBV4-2 ASSRERDEQF
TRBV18 ASSPNPWGIPNQPQH
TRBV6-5 ASRNRRYNSPLH
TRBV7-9 ASSASGDGYT
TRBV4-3 ASSQDQGDSEKLF
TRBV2 ASSEMDPGLYNEQF
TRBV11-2 ASSPSLGQPNSPLH
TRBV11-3 ASSPRSGSPPTGELF
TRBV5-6 ASSLGLAEYEQY
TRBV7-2 ASSPTGGEGGELF
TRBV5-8 ASSSYFSTDTQY
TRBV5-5 ASPGDGYT
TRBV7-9 ASSLGTGSTEAF
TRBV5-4 ASKGGPMYEQY
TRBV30 AWSVRTPRQGRHNEQF
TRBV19 ASSAHGGNGELF
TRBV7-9 ASSLSGYEQY
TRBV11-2 ASRQAGFYEQY